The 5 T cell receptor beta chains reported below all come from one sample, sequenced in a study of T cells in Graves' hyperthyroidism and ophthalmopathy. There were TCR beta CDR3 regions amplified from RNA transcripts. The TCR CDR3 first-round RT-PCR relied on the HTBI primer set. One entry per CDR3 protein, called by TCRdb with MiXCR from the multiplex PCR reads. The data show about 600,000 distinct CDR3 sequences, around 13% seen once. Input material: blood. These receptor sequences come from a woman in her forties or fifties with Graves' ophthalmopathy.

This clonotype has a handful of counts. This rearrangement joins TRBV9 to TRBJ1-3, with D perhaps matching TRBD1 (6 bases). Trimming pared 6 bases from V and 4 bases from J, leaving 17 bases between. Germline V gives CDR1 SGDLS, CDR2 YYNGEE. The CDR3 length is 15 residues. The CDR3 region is CASTKGVLLGNTIYF. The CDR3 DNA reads TGTGCCAGCACGAAGGGGGTGCTGTTAGGAAACACCATATATTTT. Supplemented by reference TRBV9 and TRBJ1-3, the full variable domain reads DSGVTQTPKHLITATGQRVTLRCSPRSGDLSVYWYQQSLDQGLQFLIQYYNGEERAKGNILERFSAQQFPDLHSELNLSSLELGDSALYFCASTKGVLLGNTIYFGEGSWLTVV.

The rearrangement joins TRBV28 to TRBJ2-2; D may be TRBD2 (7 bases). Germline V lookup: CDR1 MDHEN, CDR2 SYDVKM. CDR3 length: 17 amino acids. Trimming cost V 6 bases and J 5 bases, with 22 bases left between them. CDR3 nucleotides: TGTGCCAGCAGAATAACGACAGTCGGGGGGCGAACCGGGGAGCTGTTTTTT. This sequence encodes CASRITTVGGRTGELFF.

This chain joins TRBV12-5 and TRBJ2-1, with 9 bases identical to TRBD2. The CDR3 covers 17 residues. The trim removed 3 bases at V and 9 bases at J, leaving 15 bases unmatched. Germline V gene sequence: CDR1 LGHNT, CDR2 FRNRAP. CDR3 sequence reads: CASGFPKPGLAKGEQFF. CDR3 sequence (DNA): TGTGCTAGTGGTTTCCCTAAGCCGGGACTAGCCAAGGGTGAGCAGTTCTTC.

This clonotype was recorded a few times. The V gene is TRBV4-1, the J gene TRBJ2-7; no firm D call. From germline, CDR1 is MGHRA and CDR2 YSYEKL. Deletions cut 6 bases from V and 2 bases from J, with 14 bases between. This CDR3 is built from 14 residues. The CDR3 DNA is TGCGCCAGCAGTTCCCGTCAGCAAGCCTACGAGCAGTACTTC. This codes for CASSSRQQAYEQYF.

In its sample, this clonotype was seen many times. The chain's CDR3 is CASRGGTSFGELFF. The DNA for the CDR3 is TGTGCCAGCAGGGGGGGGACTAGCTTCGGGGAGCTGTTTTTT. The chain has TRBV12-3 or TRBV12-4 and TRBJ2-2, with TRBD2 matching 9 bases. Trimming at V came to 6 bases and at J to 7 bases, leaving 6 bases not matched to a gene. The CDR3 extends over 14 amino acids.